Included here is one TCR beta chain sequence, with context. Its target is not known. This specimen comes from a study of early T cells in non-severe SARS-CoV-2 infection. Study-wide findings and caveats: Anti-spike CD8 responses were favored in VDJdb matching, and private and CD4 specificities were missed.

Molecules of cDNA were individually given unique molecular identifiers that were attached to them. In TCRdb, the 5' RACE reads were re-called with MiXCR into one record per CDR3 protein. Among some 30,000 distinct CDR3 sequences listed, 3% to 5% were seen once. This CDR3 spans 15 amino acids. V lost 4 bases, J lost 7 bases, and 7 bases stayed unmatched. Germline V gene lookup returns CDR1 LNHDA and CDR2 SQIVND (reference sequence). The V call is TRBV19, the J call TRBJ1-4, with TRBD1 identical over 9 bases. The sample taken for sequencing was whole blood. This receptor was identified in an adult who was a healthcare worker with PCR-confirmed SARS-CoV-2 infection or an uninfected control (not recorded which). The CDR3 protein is CASSNHRDRVEKLFF. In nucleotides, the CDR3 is TGTGCCAGTAGTAACCACCGGGACAGGGTTGAAAAACTGTTTTTT. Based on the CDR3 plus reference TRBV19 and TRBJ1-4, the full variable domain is DGGITQSPKYLFRKEGQNVTLSCEQNLNHDAMYWYRQDPGQGLRLIYYSQIVNDFQKGDIAEGYSVSREKKESFPLTVTSAQKNPTAFYLCASSNHRDRVEKLFFGSGTQLSVL.